A single sample is the source of the 24 T cell receptor beta chains below, sequenced in a study of blood T cell repertoires in COVID-19. Assay: immunoSEQ multiplex PCR; the TCRdb copy retains only in-frame clones and omits some. The sample shows fewer than 120,000 clones, more than 65% of them seen only once. Sample: peripheral blood. The receptors shown here come from a woman aged 80 or over with acute or convalescent COVID-19.

The rearrangement joins TRBV4-1 to TRBJ2-7; D perhaps matches TRBD2 (5 bases). CDR1 and CDR2 (germline): MGHRA, YSYEKL. The CDR3 extends over 13 amino acids. Trimming took off 2 bases at V and 5 bases at J, with 10 bases between the two ends. CDR3 in amino acids: CASSQPTGDEQYF. CDR3 bases: TGCGCCAGCAGCCAACCGACCGGGGACGAGCAGTACTTC.

The chain carries TRBV3-1 (or the pseudogene TRBV3-2) and TRBJ1-5, with a tentative D call TRBD1 (5 bases). CDR3 length: 14 residues. V was cut by 3 bases and J by 5 bases, with 11 bases left in between. Germline lookup yields CDR1 LGHDT and CDR2 YNNKEL (reference sequence). The CDR3 spells CASSHRGWDQPQHF. The CDR3 DNA reads as TGTGCCAGCAGCCATAGGGGCTGGGATCAGCCCCAGCATTTT.

This clone appeared once. CDR3 nucleotide sequence: TGCGCCAGCAGCTTGGCGGTGGGCAGGAAAAATTCACCCCTCCACTTT. The encoded protein is CASSLAVGRKNSPLHF. The chain uses TRBV5-1 and TRBJ1-6; D not certain. V was shortened by 0 bases and J by 7 bases, with 14 bases between the two germline ends. The CDR3 consists of 16 residues. Germline V gene lookup returns CDR1 SGHRS and CDR2 YFSETQ. Based on the CDR3 plus reference TRBV5-1 and TRBJ1-6, the full variable domain is KAGVTQTPRYLIKTRGQQVTLSCSPISGHRSVSWYQQTPGQGLQFLFEYFSETQRNKGNFPGRFSGRQFSNSRSEMNVSTLELGDSALYLCASSLAVGRKNSPLHFGNGTRLTVT.

This clone has a handful of counts. This chain joins TRBV5-1 and TRBJ2-2; D call uncertain. The V and J ends lost 2 bases and 9 bases respectively, with 8 bases between them. The CDR3 runs 12 residues. The germline V gene encodes CDR1 SGHRS and CDR2 YFSETQ. The CDR3: CASSLSARELFF. CDR3 coding DNA: TGCGCCAGCAGCTTATCCGCGCGGGAGCTGTTTTTT. The full variable domain, in which reference TRBV5-1 and TRBJ2-2 provide the parts outside the CDR3, is KAGVTQTPRYLIKTRGQQVTLSCSPISGHRSVSWYQQTPGQGLQFLFEYFSETQRNKGNFPGRFSGRQFSNSRSEMNVSTLELGDSALYLCASSLSARELFFGEGSRLTVL.

The chain couples TRBV9 to TRBJ2-3; 10 bases fit TRBD2. Germline CDR1 is SGDLS and CDR2 is YYNGEE. The CDR3 covers 16 residues. J lost 6 bases, V lost 0 bases, and 7 bases had no gene match. The CDR3 spells CASSVGSSGGRDTQYF. The CDR3 DNA reads as TGTGCCAGCAGCGTAGGTTCTAGCGGGGGTCGGGATACGCAGTATTTT.

This chain uses TRBV3-1 (or the pseudogene TRBV3-2) with TRBJ2-5, with TRBD2 identical over 7 bases. The germline V gene encodes CDR1 LGHDT and CDR2 YNNKEL (reference sequence). The CDR3 covers 16 residues. Germline trimming cut 1 base from V and 2 bases from J; bases unmatched to any gene: 7. CDR3 residues: CASSQVAGVPQETQYF. Here the CDR3 DNA reads TGTGCCAGCAGCCAAGTTGCGGGGGTACCACAAGAGACCCAGTACTTC.

The V gene is TRBV5-1, the J gene TRBJ2-2; 9 bases are a match to TRBD2. CDR3 size: 19 residues. The V gene end was trimmed by 0 bases and the J gene end by 3 bases; junction bases not matched to a gene: 12. The germline V gene has CDR1 SGHRS and CDR2 YFSETQ. The CDR3 here is CASSLVVSGSSRYTGELFF. DNA for the CDR3: TGCGCCAGCAGCTTGGTAGTTAGCGGGAGCTCCCGGTACACCGGGGAGCTGTTTTTT.

The V and J genes are TRBV3-1 (or the pseudogene TRBV3-2) and TRBJ2-3; TRBD1 might be the D (5 bases). The CDR3 loop spans 16 amino acids. Germline V gene lookup returns CDR1 LGHDT and CDR2 YNNKEL (reference sequence). Trimming shortened V by 0 bases and J by 2 bases, and 12 bases separated the two germline ends. CDR3: CASSQDTGQTTDTQYF. The CDR3 DNA follows: TGTGCCAGCAGCCAAGATACCGGACAAACCACAGATACGCAGTATTTT.

The chain couples TRBV12-3 or TRBV12-4 to TRBJ1-1; D is ambiguous. The CDR3 runs 13 residues. Trimming shortened V by 2 bases and J by 1 base, and 5 bases separated the two germline ends. CDR3 amino acids: CASSLNRNTEAFF. CDR3 bases: TGTGCCAGCAGTTTAAACAGGAACACTGAAGCTTTCTTT.

The chain is built from TRBV29-1 and TRBJ1-1; 9 bases fit TRBD1. V lost 7 bases, J lost 4 bases, and 10 bases stayed unmatched. This CDR3 is built from 14 residues. Germline loops: CDR1 SQVTM, CDR2 ANQGSEA. CDR3 protein: CSAQTGTGTTEAFF. Here the CDR3 DNA reads TGCAGCGCCCAGACCGGGACAGGGACCACTGAAGCTTTCTTT.

The chain's CDR3 is CASSYSTGNSPLHF. For the CDR3, the DNA is TGTGCCAGCAGTTACTCGACGGGAAATTCACCCCTCCACTTT. This chain links TRBV6-5 with TRBJ1-6; no clear D gene. Trimming removed 0 bases from V and 7 bases from J, with 7 bases in between. The CDR3 contains 14 residues. Germline V gene sequence: CDR1 MNHEY, CDR2 SVGAGI.

The CDR3, as DNA: TGTGCCAGCGCCACCCCATGGGGGGGTGGGGGTAACTATGGCTACACCTTC. As protein: CASATPWGGGGNYGYTF. V and J are TRBV28 and TRBJ1-2; TRBD1 is a possible D gene (5 bases). The CDR3 is 17 residues long. CDR1 MDHEN and CDR2 SYDVKM come from the germline V gene. V was pared by 8 bases and J by 1 base, with 23 bases between.

V usage is TRBV6-4 and J usage is TRBJ1-2; 10 bases agree with TRBD1. This CDR3 has 17 residues. V lost 3 bases and J lost 5; bases outside the gene matches: 12. Germline assignment: CDR1 MRHNA and CDR2 SNTAGT. The CDR3 loop reads CASSEAGTGASGYGYTF. CDR3 sequence (DNA): TGTGCCAGCAGTGAGGCCGGGACAGGGGCTTCTGGGTATGGCTACACCTTC.

For the CDR3, the DNA is TGTGCCAGCAGCTTATGGGAGGGACAGGGCCGAGGCGAGCAGTACTTC. Translated: CASSLWEGQGRGEQYF. V usage is TRBV7-6 and J usage is TRBJ2-7, with 9 bases lining up with TRBD1. The CDR3 runs to 16 residues. V lost 2 bases to trimming and J lost 6 bases; unmatched junction nucleotides: 11. Looked up from germline, CDR1 is SGHVS and CDR2 is FNYEAQ.

The V call is TRBV3-1 (or the pseudogene TRBV3-2), the J call TRBJ2-2, with D possibly TRBD2 on 5 matching bases. The CDR3 runs 16 residues. Trimming removed 1 base at V and 0 bases at J, with 9 bases between. Germline loops: CDR1 LGHDT, CDR2 YNNKEL (reference sequence). The CDR3 nucleotides are TGTGCCAGCAGCCAAGGCATAGCGTCGAACACCGGGGAGCTGTTTTTT. It is translated as CASSQGIASNTGELFF.

The chain carries TRBV24-1 and TRBJ2-2; a possible D gene is TRBD2 (5 bases). V shed 2 bases and J shed 7 bases, with 7 bases lying between them. The CDR3 contains 13 residues. Looked up from germline, CDR1 is KGHDR and CDR2 is SFDVKD. CDR3 DNA: TGTGCCACCAGTGATTATGAGGGCGGGGAGCTGTTTTTT. It encodes CATSDYEGGELFF.

The V gene is TRBV12-5, the J gene TRBJ2-7, with D maybe TRBD1 (6 bases). The CDR3 has 14 amino acids. V gave up 1 base and J gave up 5 bases, with 12 bases separating them. CDR1 LGHNT and CDR2 FRNRAP come from the germline V gene. CDR3 sequence (DNA): TGTGCTAGTGGTTTGGGGACTGGGGGCAACGAGCAGTACTTC. Translating gives CASGLGTGGNEQYF.

The chain joins TRBV28 to TRBJ2-6; 7 bases match TRBD1. With V trimmed by 5 bases and J by 2 bases, 3 bases remained unmatched. CDR3 length: 15 amino acids. The germline V gene encodes CDR1 MDHEN and CDR2 SYDVKM. CDR3 coding DNA: TGTGCCAGCAGTCAGGGGGATCCTGGGGCCAACGTCCTGACTTTC. The encoded protein is CASSQGDPGANVLTF.

In DNA, the CDR3 is TGTGCCAGCAGCCAAGCCCCGGGACTCCAAGAGACCCAGTACTTC. Its protein is CASSQAPGLQETQYF. V is TRBV3-1 (or the pseudogene TRBV3-2) and J is TRBJ2-5; TRBD2 is a possible D gene (6 bases). CDR1 is LGHDT, CDR2 YNNKEL, per germline (reference sequence). The CDR3 length is 15 residues. V was trimmed by 1 base and J by 1 base, leaving 10 bases between them.

This clone was observed a handful of times. This rearrangement joins TRBV11-2 to TRBJ2-5; 12 nucleotides line up with TRBD2. This CDR3 spans 14 amino acids. From germline, CDR1 is SGHAT and CDR2 FQNNGV. V lost 4 bases to trimming and J lost 7 bases; unmatched junction nucleotides: 4. The DNA of the CDR3 is TGTGCCAGCAGCTCGACTAGCGGGAGCGTGACCCAGTACTTC. As protein: CASSSTSGSVTQYF.

The chain is built from TRBV6-6 and TRBJ2-3; 8 bases line up with TRBD2. The CDR3 is 12 residues long. V shed 10 bases and J 4 bases; nucleotides not matched to a gene: 4. The germline V gene has CDR1 MNHNY and CDR2 SVGAGI (reference sequence). CDR3 in amino acids: CATGRAPDTQYF. CDR3 bases: TGTGCCACCGGGAGGGCCCCAGATACGCAGTATTTT.

This chain links TRBV18 with TRBJ1-5, with 7 positions matching TRBD1. The CDR3 has 15 residues. Losses at the gene ends were 4 bases for V and 4 bases for J; bases not matched to a gene: 7. The germline V gene encodes CDR1 KGHSH and CDR2 LQKENI. CDR3 DNA: TGTGCCAGCTCACTCGCGGGACAGCTAAATCAGCCCCAGCATTTT. Protein product: CASSLAGQLNQPQHF.

J is TRBJ2-5 and V is TRBV7-3; maybe TRBD2 (6 bases). In germline, CDR1 is SGHTA, CDR2 FQGTGA. The V and J ends lost 1 base and 8 bases respectively, with 20 bases between them. The CDR3 extends over 16 amino acids. The CDR3 here is CASSLMGGPTHSTQYF. The CDR3, as DNA: TGTGCCAGCAGCTTAATGGGGGGACCGACCCATTCAACCCAGTACTTC.

The CDR3 coding sequence is TGCAGTGCTAGTCCACAGGGGGGATACAATGAGCAGTTCTTC. Its translation: CSASPQGGYNEQFF. The chain employs TRBV20-1 and TRBJ2-1; the match to TRBD1 covers 8 bases. The CDR3 is made up of 14 amino acids. Germline trimming cut 3 bases from V and 4 bases from J; bases unmatched to any gene: 5. Germline CDR1 and CDR2: DFQATT and SNEGSKA (reference sequence).